What follows is one T cell receptor (beta chain) and its context. The antigen is undetermined. This sample was taken from a study of cytomegalovirus exposure and HLA in healthy donors. Study-wide context: The use of the same platform for the 95 to 150 validation repertoires and the roughly 730 first-cohort repertoires was reported by a later analysis.

Study findings and constraints: In a later analysis, first-cohort TCR clusters were found to tend to co-occur in the approximately 120 validation repertoires.

The CDR3 extends over 16 amino acids. The J segment lost 5 bases and the V segment lost 2 bases, leaving 8 bases of the junction unmatched. Germline loops: CDR1 LNHDA, CDR2 SQIVND (reference sequence). This table comes from immunoSEQ multiplex PCR, and its TCRdb copy is limited to in-frame clones, with some not included. The table includes roughly 220,000 clones, just over 90% detected once. The TCR was taken from a woman aged 18-29 years in good health and CMV-seronegative. Source material: PBMCs. The rearrangement joins TRBV19 to TRBJ2-2; 7 bases fit TRBD2. The CDR3 reads CASSILSGVTTGELFF. CDR3 DNA sequence: TGTGCCAGTAGTATACTGAGCGGGGTTACTACCGGGGAGCTGTTTTTT.